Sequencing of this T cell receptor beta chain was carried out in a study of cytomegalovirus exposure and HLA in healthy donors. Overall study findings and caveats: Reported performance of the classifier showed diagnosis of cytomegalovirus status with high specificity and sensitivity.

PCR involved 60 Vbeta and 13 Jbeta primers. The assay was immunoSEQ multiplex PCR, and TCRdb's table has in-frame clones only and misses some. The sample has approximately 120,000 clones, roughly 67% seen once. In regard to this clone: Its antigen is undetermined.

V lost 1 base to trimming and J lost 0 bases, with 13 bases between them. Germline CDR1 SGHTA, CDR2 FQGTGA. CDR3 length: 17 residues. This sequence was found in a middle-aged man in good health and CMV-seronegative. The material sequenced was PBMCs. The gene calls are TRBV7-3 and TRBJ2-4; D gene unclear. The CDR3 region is CASSLMGRPIAKNIQYF. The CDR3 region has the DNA TGTGCCAGCAGCTTAATGGGCAGGCCGATAGCCAAAAACATTCAGTACTTC.